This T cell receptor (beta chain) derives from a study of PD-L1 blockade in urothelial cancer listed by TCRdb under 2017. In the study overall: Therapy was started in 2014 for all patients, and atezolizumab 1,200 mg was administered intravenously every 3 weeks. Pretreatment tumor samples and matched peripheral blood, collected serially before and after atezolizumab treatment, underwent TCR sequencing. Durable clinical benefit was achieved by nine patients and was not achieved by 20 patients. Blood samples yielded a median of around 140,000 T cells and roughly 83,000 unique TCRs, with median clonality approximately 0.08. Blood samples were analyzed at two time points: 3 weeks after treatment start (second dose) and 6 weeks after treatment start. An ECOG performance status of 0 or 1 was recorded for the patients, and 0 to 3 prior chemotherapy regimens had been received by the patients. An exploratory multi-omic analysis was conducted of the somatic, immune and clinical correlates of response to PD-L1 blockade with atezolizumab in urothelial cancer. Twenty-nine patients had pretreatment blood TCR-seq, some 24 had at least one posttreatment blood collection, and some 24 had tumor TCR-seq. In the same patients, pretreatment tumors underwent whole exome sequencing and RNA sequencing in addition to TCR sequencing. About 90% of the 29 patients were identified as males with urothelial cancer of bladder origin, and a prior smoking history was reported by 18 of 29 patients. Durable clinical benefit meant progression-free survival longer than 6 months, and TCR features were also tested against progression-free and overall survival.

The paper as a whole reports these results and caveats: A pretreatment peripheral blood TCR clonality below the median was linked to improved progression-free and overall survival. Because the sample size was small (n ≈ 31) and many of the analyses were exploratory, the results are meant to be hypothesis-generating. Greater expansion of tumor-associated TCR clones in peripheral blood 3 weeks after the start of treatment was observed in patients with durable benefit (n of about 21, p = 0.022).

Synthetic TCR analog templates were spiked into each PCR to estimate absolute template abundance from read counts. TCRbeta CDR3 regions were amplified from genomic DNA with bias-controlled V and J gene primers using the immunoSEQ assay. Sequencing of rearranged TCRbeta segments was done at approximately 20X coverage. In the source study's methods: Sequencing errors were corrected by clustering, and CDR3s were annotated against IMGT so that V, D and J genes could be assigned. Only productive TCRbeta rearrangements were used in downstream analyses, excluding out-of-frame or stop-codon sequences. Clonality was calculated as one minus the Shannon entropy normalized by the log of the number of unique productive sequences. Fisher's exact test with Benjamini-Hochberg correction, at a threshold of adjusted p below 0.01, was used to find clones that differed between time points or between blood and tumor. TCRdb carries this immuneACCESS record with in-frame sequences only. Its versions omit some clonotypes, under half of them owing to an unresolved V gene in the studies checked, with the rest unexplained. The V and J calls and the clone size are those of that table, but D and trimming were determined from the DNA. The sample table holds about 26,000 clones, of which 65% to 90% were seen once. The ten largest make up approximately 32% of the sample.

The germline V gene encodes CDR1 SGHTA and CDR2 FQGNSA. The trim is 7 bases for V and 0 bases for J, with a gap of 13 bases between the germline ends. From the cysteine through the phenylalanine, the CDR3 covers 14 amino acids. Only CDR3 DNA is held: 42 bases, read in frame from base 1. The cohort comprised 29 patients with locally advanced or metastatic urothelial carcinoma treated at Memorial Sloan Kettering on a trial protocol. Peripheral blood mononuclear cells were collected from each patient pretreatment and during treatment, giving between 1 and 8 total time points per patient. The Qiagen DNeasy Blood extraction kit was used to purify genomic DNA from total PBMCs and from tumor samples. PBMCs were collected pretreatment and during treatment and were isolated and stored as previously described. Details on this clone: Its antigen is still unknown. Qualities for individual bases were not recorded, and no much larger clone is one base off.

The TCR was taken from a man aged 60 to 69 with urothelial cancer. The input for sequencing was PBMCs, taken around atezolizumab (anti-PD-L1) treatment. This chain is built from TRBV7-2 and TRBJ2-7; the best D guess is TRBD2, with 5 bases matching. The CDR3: CASKRTADSYEQYF. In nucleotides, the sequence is TGTGCCAGCAAGCGGACGGCAGACTCCTACGAGCAGTACTTC.